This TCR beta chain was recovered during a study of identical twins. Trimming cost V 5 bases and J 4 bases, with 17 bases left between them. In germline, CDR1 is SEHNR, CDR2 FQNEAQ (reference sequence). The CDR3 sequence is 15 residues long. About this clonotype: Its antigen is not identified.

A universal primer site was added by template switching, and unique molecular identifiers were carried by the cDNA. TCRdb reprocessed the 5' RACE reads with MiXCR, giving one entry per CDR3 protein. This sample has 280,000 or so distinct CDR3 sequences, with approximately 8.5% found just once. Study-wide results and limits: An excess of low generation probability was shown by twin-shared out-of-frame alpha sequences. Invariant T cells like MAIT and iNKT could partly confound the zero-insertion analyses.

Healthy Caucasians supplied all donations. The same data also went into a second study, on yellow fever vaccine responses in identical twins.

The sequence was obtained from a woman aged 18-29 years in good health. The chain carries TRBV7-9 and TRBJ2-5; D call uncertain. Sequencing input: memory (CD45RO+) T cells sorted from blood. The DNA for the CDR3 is TGTGCCAGCAGCCCCTATAACCCCTCGGCAGAGACCCAGTACTTC. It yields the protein CASSPYNPSAETQYF.